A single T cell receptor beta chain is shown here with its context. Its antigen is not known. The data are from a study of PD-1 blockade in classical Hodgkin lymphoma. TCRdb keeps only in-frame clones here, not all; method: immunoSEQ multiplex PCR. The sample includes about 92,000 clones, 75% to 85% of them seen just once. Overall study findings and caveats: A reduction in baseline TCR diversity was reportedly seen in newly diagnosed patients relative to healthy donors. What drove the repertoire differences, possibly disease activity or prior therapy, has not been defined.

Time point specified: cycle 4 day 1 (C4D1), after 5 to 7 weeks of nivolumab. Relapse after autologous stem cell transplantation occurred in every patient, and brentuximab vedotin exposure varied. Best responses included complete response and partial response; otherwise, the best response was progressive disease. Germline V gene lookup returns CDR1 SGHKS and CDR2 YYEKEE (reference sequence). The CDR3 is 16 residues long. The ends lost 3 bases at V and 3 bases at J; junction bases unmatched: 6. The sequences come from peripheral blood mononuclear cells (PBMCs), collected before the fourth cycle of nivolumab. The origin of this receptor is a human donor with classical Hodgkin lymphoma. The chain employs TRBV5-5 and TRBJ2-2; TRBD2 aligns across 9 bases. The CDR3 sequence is CASSWLAGGDTGELFF. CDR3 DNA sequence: TGTGCCAGCAGCTGGTTGGCGGGAGGGGACACCGGGGAGCTGTTTTTT.